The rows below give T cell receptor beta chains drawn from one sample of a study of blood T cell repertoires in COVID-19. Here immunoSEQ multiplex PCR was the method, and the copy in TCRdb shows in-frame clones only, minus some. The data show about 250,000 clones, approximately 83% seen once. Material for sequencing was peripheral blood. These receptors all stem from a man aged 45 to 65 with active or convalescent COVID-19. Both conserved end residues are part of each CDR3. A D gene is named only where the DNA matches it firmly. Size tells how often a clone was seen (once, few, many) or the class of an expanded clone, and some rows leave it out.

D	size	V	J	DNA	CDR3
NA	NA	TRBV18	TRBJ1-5	TGTGCCAGCTCATACGATCAGGGGAAGGGTCAGCCCCAGCATTTT	CASSYDQGKGQPQHF
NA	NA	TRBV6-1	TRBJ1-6	TGTGCCAGCAGTGAAAGTGTCTTGGACAGATATTCACCCCTCCACTTT	CASSESVLDRYSPLHF
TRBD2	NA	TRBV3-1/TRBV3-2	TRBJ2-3	TGTGCCAGCAGCCGGACTAGCGGGGGCACAGATACGCAGTATTTT	CASSRTSGGTDTQYF
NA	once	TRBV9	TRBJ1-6	TGTGCCAGCAGCCCCTCTGATTCAGGGTATAATTCACCCCTCCACTTT	CASSPSDSGYNSPLHF
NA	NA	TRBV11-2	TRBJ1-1	TGTGCCAGCAGCTTTGACAGAGGTGAAGCTTTCTTT	CASSFDRGEAFF
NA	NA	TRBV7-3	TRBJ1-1	TGTGCCAGCAGCTTAACAGGGGGGAACACTGAAGCTTTCTTT	CASSLTGGNTEAFF
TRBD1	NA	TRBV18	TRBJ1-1	TGTGCCAGCTCACCACGACAGGGGGAAAACACTGAAGCTTTCTTT	CASSPRQGENTEAFF
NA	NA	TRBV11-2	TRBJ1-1	TGTGCCAGCAGCCTCGAGTCCGTCACTGAAGCTTTCTTT	CASSLESVTEAFF
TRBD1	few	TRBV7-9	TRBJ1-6	TGTGCCAGCAGCCAGGGACAGGAAAATTCACCCCTCCACTTT	CASSQGQENSPLHF
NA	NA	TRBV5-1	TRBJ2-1	TGCGCCAGCAGCGCCCAGGGTTTTGATGAGCAGTTCTTC	CASSAQGFDEQFF
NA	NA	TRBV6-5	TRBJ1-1	TGTGCCAGCAGCCAGACAGTTGCCACTGAAGCTTTCTTT	CASSQTVATEAFF
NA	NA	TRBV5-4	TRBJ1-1	TGTGCCAGCACCTATGCACAGGGAAGAACTGAAGCTTTCTTT	CASTYAQGRTEAFF
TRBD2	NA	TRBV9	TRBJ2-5	TGTGCCAGCAGCCCCCGGACTAGCGGGGGGGTCGGAACCCAGTACTTC	CASSPRTSGGVGTQYF
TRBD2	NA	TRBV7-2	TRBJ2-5	TGTGCCAGCAGCCCTCATAGCGGGGGGGCCCAGGAGACCCAGTACTTC	CASSPHSGGAQETQYF
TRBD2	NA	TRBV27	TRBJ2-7	TGTGCCAGCAAACTAGCGGGGGGTACCTACGAGCAGTACTTC	CASKLAGGTYEQYF
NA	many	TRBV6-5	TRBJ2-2	TGTGCCAGCAAAGTATTGCGCGGGGAGCTGTTTTTT	CASKVLRGELFF
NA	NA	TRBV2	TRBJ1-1	TGTGCCAGCAGTGTTGGGACTGCGAACACTGAAGCTTTCTTT	CASSVGTANTEAFF
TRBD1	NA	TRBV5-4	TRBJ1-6	TGTGCCAGCAGCCTCGGGACAGGGGAAGGCTCACCCCTCCACTTT	CASSLGTGEGSPLHF
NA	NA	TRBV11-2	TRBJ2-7	TGTGCCAGCAGCCGGGGTGCGGGCTCCTACGAGCAGTACTTC	CASSRGAGSYEQYF
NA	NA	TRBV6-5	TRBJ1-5	TGTGCCAGCAGTATCAGGAACAATCAGCCCCAGCATTTT	CASSIRNNQPQHF
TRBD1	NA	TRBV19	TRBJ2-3	TGTGCCGGTCGGGACAGGGCAACAGATACGCAGTATTTT	CAGRDRATDTQYF
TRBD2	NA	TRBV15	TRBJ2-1	TGTGCCACCAGCAGGGGCGGACTAGCCAATGAGCAGTTCTTC	CATSRGGLANEQFF
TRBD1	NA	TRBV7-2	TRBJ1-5	TGTGCCAGCAGCTTAGAGGGGACAGTTAATCAGCCCCAGCATTTT	CASSLEGTVNQPQHF
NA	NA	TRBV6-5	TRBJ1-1	TGTGCCAGCAGTCACAGGGAGATCTTTGAAGCTTTCTTT	CASSHREIFEAFF
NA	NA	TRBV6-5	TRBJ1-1	TGTGCCAGCAGTTACTCCCAGGGAATTCAGGCTTTCTTT	CASSYSQGIQAFF
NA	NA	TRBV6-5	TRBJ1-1	TGTGCCAGCAGTTACCTAGGACAGAACACTGAAGCTTTCTTT	CASSYLGQNTEAFF
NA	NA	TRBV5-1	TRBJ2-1	TGCGCCAGCAGCTTGGGGGGCACCAAAGACTTACAGTTCTTC	CASSLGGTKDLQFF
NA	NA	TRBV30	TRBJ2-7	TGTGCCTGGAAGGGGGACCCCTACGAGCAGTACTTC	CAWKGDPYEQYF
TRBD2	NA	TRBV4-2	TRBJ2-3	TGTGCCAGCAGCCCAAGTCCGCGGGGGGGCCAAGATACGCAGTATTTT	CASSPSPRGGQDTQYF
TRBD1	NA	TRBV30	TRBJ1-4	TGTGCCTGGACTCCGGGGACAGGGAATGAAAAACTGTTTTTT	CAWTPGTGNEKLFF
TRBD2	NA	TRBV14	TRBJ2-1	TGTGCCAGCAGTCCACTAGCGGCCGTGCGCAATGAGCAGTTCTTC	CASSPLAAVRNEQFF
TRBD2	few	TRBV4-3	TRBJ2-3	TGCGCCAGCAGCCAAGGAGGGTCTAGCGGGGGGAGTACCACAGATACGCAGTATTTT	CASSQGGSSGGSTTDTQYF
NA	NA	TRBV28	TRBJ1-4	TGTGCCAGCAGTTTACAAGGAGGAACTAATGAAAAACTGTTTTTT	CASSLQGGTNEKLFF
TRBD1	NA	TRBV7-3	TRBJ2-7	TGTGCCAGCAGCTCCCGCGCAGGACAGGGTACCTACGAGCAGTACTTC	CASSSRAGQGTYEQYF
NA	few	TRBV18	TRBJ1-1	TGTGCCAGCTCACCAGGGGACACAGTTGAAGCTTTCTTT	CASSPGDTVEAFF
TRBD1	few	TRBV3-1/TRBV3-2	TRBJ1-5	TGTGCCAGCAGCCAAGATGGGACAGCCCAGCCCCAGCATTTT	CASSQDGTAQPQHF
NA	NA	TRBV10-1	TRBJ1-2	TGCGCCAGCACGTCAGGGCCGAGTCGGGGCTACACCTTC	CASTSGPSRGYTF
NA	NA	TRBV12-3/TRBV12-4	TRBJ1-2	NA	CASSSGQGYGYTF
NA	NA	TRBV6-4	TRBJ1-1	TGTGCCAGTAGTAGAGAGATGAACACTGAAGCTTTCTTT	CASSREMNTEAFF
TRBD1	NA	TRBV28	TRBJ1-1	TGTGCCAGCGGGACAGCTGAATTGCAGAACACTGAAGCTTTCTTT	CASGTAELQNTEAFF
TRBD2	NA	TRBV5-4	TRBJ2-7	TGTGCCAGCAGTCAGGCCCCGGGGGGGTCCTACGAGCAGTACTTC	CASSQAPGGSYEQYF
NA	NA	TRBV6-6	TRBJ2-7	TGTGCCAGCAGTTACTCGACCGCACAGCTCTCCTACGAGCAGTACTTC	CASSYSTAQLSYEQYF
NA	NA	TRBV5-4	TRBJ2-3	TGTGCCAGCAGCTTGGAAGGCCAGGCAGATACGCAGTATTTT	CASSLEGQADTQYF